This T cell receptor beta chain was captured by sequencing in a study of T cells after yellow fever vaccination. TCRdb recomputed calls from the 5' RACE reads with MiXCR, one row per CDR3 protein. The sample contains a few hundred thousand distinct CDR3 sequences, 4.1% of which appear only once. Germline V gene sequence: CDR1 DFQATT, CDR2 SNEGSKA (reference sequence). Trimming took off 2 bases at V and 7 bases at J, with 15 bases between the two ends. This CDR3 is 14 amino acids long. Study-wide points: Clonotype sharing between CD4 and CD8 compartments was small.

Note on this clonotype: Its specificity is unknown.

The material was PBMCs, obtained 5 days after the yellow fever booster vaccination. The V and J genes are TRBV20-1 and TRBJ2-1; the D is unclear. The clonotype comes from a man between 18 and 35 years old who received the YFV17D yellow fever vaccine. The CDR3 here is CSARSQRRLNEQFF. In nucleotides, the CDR3 is TGCAGTGCTAGATCCCAGCGACGCCTTAATGAGCAGTTCTTC.